This T cell receptor (beta chain) was obtained from a study of blood T cell repertoires in COVID-19. Across 20 to 25 US areas, participants ranged in age from roughly 18 to 95 years. Per the original methods: Amplification from reference gene primers served as the basis for estimated nucleated cell counts. TCRdb's copy holds only in-frame clones and misses some; the assay was immunoSEQ multiplex PCR. V and J calls and clone size come straight from that table; D and trimming were deduced from the DNA. The table has about 260,000 clones, approximately 90% seen once. Germline assignment: CDR1 SGHDN and CDR2 FVKESK. CDR3 length: 17 amino acids. V lost 3 bases, J lost 1 base, and 15 bases lay in between.

The sequenced sample consisted of PBMCs or T cells enriched from blood (not recorded which). This chain links TRBV14 with TRBJ2-2; D call uncertain. The TCR sequence derives from a man between 40 and 49 years old who had been exposed to COVID-19. The CDR3 DNA sequence: TGTGCCAGCAGCCATGAAATACGAACTTGGAACACCGGGGAGCTGTTTTTT. It encodes CASSHEIRTWNTGELFF.